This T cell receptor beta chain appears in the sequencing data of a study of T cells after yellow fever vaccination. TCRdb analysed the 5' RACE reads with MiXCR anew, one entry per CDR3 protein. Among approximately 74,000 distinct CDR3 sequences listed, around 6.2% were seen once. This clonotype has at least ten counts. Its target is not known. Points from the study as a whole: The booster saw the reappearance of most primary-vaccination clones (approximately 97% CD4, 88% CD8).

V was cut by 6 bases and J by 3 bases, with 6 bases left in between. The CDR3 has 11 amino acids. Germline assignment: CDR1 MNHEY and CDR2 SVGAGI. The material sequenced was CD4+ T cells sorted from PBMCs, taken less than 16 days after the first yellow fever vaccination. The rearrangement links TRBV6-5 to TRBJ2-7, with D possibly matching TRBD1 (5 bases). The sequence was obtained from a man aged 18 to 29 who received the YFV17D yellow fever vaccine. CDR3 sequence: CASRDNYEQYF. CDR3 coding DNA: TGTGCCAGCAGGGACAACTACGAGCAGTACTTC.